One sample yielded the 13 T cell receptor beta chains listed below, sequenced in a study of naive and memory T cell subsets. The library had UMIs added by 3' ligation of an oligonucleotide to TCR cDNA. Amplification of ligated cDNA took four PCR rounds with SP2 and nested alpha and beta constant primers. TCRdb re-called the 5' RACE reads with MiXCR, one entry per CDR3 protein. The sample lists tens of thousands of distinct CDR3 sequences, 7% to 8.5% occurring once. These receptors all come from a male donor in good health.

This rearrangement joins TRBV6-5 to TRBJ2-7; the D call may be TRBD1 or TRBD2 (5 bases each). V gave up 7 bases and J gave up 2 bases, with 15 bases separating them. Per the germline V gene, CDR1 is MNHEY and CDR2 is SVGAGI. There are 14 residues in the CDR3. The CDR3 here is CASISAGDPYEQYF. The CDR3 DNA reads TGTGCCAGCATTAGCGCCGGGGACCCCTACGAGCAGTACTTC.

The sample holds a few counts of this clonotype. The chain joins TRBV12-3 or TRBV12-4 to TRBJ1-4, with 7 positions matching TRBD1. Trimming removed 5 bases from V and 10 bases from J; junction bases left unmatched: 13. CDR3 length equals 15 residues. The CDR3 loop is CASSPRDRPSGKLFF. The CDR3 bases are TGTGCCAGCAGTCCCCGGGACAGACCTTCGGGAAAACTGTTTTTT.

There are a few counts of this clonotype. V usage is TRBV5-1 and J usage is TRBJ2-3; TRBD2 matches 8 bases. Losses at the gene ends were 1 base for V and 5 bases for J; bases not matched to a gene: 3. This CDR3 is built from 14 residues. Germline assignment: CDR1 SGHRS and CDR2 YFSETQ. For the CDR3, the DNA is TGCGCCAGCAGCTTGACTCTAGCGGGAGATACGCAGTATTTT. It codes for CASSLTLAGDTQYF.

The V call is TRBV19, the J call TRBJ1-5; D gene uncertain. The CDR3 extends over 15 amino acids. Germline-derived CDR1 and CDR2 are LNHDA and SQIVND (reference sequence). V dropped 2 bases and J dropped 3 bases, with 11 bases sitting between them. The CDR3 nucleotides read TGTGCCAGTAGTATACCCCTTGGCGACAATCAGCCCCAGCATTTT. This codes for CASSIPLGDNQPQHF.

The sample holds a few counts of this clonotype. The V and J genes are TRBV10-1 and TRBJ2-5; D is perhaps TRBD2 (7 bases). CDR3 length: 15 residues. Germline loops: CDR1 WNHNN, CDR2 SYGVQD (reference sequence). Trimming stripped 0 bases from V and 7 bases from J, with 15 bases between. CDR3 DNA: TGCGCCAGCAGTGAGTCGGCGGGGGCGCAGGGGACCCAGTACTTC. It is translated as CASSESAGAQGTQYF.

This clonotype was counted many times. The chain combines TRBV2 with TRBJ2-1; 12 bases map to TRBD1. In germline, CDR1 is SNHLY, CDR2 FYNNEI. Unmatched junction bases numbered 7, after V lost 6 bases and J lost 7 bases. The CDR3 totals 15 residues. This CDR3 is CASRRGQGARNEQFF. CDR3 in DNA: TGTGCCAGCAGGAGGGGACAGGGGGCTCGGAATGAGCAGTTCTTC.

J is TRBJ2-3 and V is TRBV27, with D perhaps matching TRBD1 or TRBD2 (6 bases each). Trimming left V 5 bases short and J 1 base short, with 10 bases between. This CDR3 comprises 14 residues. Germline CDR1 is MNHEY and CDR2 is SMNVEV (reference sequence). The CDR3 DNA follows: TGTGCCAGCAGTGGGGGGCTGGGCACAGATACGCAGTATTTT. The encoded protein is CASSGGLGTDTQYF.

The chain has TRBV7-8 and TRBJ2-3, with D perhaps TRBD2 (5 bases). The CDR3 runs to 16 residues. The germline V and J ends were trimmed by 5 bases and 0 bases, with 15 bases remaining between them. CDR1 is SGHVS and CDR2 is FQNEAQ in the germline V gene. The CDR3 coding sequence is TGTGCCAGCAGCGGACGGGTTGCGGGCAGCACAGATACGCAGTATTTT. This sequence encodes CASSGRVAGSTDTQYF.

The gene calls are TRBV27 and TRBJ1-1; D might be TRBD1 (5 bases). The CDR3 covers 16 residues. The germline CDR1 and CDR2 sequences are MNHEY and SMNVEV (reference sequence). V lost 4 bases and J lost 1, with 16 bases in between. CDR3 in amino acids: CASSSARGGGNTEAFF. The CDR3, as DNA: TGTGCCAGCAGTTCCGCCCGGGGGGGGGGGAACACTGAAGCTTTCTTT.

This clonotype showed up just a few times. This sequence joins TRBV27 and TRBJ2-3; the D call may be TRBD1 or TRBD2 (5 bases each). Trimming took 6 bases from V and 8 from J, leaving 9 bases between them. CDR3 size: 11 residues. Per germline, CDR1 MNHEY and CDR2 SMNVEV (reference sequence). The CDR3 region is CASSPGGTQYF. DNA for the CDR3: TGTGCCAGCAGCCCTGGGGGTACGCAGTATTTT.

This clonotype has ten or more counts. The V and J genes are TRBV3-1 and TRBJ2-7; tentatively, D is TRBD1 (8 bases). The CDR3 totals 15 residues. Deletions cut 2 bases from V and 7 bases from J, with 18 bases between. Per germline, CDR1 LGHDT and CDR2 YNNKEL (reference sequence). CDR3: CASSQSDRGGREQYF. The CDR3 bases are TGTGCCAGCAGCCAAAGCGACAGGGGAGGGAGGGAGCAGTACTTC.

The chain links TRBV19 to TRBJ2-3, with 9 bases lining up with TRBD1. CDR3 length: 15 amino acids. Germline trimming cut 4 bases from V and 4 bases from J; bases unmatched to any gene: 6. CDR1 LNHDA and CDR2 SQIVND come from the germline V gene (reference sequence). The CDR3 DNA follows: TGTGCCAGTAGTACCGGGACAGGGATGGCAGATACGCAGTATTTT. This translates into CASSTGTGMADTQYF.

Only a few counts were recorded for this clonotype. J is TRBJ2-5 and V is TRBV5-1, with D perhaps TRBD1 (5 bases). Germline values: CDR1 SGHRS, CDR2 YFSETQ. V lost 4 bases, J lost 3 bases, and 10 bases lay in between. The CDR3 has 13 amino acids. Written as DNA, the CDR3 is TGCGCCAGCAGCCGCGACAGAAAAGAGACCCAGTACTTC. The encoded protein is CASSRDRKETQYF.